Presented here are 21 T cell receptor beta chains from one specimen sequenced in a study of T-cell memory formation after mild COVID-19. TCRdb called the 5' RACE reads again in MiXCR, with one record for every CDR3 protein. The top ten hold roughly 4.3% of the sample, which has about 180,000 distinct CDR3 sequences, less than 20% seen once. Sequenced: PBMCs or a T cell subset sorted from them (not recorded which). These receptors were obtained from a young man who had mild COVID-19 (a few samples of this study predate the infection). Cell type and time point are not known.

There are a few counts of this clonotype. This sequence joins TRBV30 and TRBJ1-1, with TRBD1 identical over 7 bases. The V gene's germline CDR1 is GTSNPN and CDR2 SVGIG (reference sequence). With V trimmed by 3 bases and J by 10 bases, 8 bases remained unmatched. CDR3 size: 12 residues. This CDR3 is CAWRPRGHPAFF. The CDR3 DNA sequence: TGTGCCTGGAGACCGAGGGGGCATCCAGCTTTCTTT.

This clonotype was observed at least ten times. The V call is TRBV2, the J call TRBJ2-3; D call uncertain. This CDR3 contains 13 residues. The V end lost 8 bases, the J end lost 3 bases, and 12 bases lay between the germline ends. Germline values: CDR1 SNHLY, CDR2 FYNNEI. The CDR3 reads CASLERRTDTQYF. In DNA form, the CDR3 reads TGTGCCAGCCTTGAAAGACGGACAGATACGCAGTATTTT.

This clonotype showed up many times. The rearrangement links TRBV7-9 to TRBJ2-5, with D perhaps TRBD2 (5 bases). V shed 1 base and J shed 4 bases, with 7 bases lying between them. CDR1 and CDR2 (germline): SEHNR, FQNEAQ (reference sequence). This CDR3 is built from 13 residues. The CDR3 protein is CASSLVGRETQYF. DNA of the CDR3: TGTGCCAGCAGCTTAGTTGGGAGAGAGACCCAGTACTTC.

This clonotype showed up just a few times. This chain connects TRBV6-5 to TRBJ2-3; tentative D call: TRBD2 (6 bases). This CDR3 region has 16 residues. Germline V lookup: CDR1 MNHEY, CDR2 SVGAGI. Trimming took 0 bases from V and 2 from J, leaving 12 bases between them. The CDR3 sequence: CASSYSSLALTDTQYF. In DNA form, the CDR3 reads TGTGCCAGCAGTTACTCGAGTCTAGCGCTCACAGATACGCAGTATTTT.

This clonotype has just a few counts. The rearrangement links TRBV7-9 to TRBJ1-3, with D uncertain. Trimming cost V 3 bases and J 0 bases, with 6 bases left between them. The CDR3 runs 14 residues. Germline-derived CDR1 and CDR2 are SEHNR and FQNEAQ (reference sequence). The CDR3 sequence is CASSFTNSGNTIYF. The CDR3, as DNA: TGTGCCAGCAGCTTCACGAACTCTGGAAACACCATATATTTT.

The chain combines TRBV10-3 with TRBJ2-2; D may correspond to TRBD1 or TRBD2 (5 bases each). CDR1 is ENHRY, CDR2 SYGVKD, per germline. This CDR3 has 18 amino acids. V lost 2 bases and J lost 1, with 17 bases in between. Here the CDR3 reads CAISENVGGGRNTGELFF. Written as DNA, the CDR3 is TGTGCCATCAGTGAGAACGTTGGTGGGGGAAGGAACACCGGGGAGCTGTTTTTT.

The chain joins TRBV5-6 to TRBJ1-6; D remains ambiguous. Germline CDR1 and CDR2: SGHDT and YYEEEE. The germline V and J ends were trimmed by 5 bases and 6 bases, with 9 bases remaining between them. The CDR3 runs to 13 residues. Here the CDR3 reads CASRKDLNSPLHF. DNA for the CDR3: TGTGCCAGCAGAAAGGACCTTAATTCACCCCTCCACTTT.

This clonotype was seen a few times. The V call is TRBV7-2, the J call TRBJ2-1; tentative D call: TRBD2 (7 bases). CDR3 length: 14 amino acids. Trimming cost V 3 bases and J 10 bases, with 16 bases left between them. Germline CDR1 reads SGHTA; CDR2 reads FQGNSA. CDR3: CASSFVGGRGEQFF. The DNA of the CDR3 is TGTGCCAGCAGCTTCGTGGGGGGGCGCGGGGAGCAGTTCTTC.

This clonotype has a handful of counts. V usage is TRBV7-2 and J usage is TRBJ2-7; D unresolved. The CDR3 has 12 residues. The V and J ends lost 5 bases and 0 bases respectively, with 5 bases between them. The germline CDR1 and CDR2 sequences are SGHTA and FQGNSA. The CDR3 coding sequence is TGTGCCAGCAGCACGAGCTCCTACGAGCAGTACTTC. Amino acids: CASSTSSYEQYF.

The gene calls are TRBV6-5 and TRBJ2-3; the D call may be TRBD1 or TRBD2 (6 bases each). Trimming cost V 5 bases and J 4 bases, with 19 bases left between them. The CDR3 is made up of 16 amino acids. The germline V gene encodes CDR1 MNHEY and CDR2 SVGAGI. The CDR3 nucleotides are TGTGCCAGCAGTCACCTCCGGGCCCGGGGGCCAGATACGCAGTATTTT. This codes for CASSHLRARGPDTQYF.

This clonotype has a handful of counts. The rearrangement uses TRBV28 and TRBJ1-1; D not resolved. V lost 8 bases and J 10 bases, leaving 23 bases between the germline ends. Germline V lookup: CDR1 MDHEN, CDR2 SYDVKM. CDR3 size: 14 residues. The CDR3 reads CASSPSEGRNGAFF. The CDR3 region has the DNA TGTGCCAGCTCCCCCTCGGAGGGTAGAAATGGAGCTTTCTTT.

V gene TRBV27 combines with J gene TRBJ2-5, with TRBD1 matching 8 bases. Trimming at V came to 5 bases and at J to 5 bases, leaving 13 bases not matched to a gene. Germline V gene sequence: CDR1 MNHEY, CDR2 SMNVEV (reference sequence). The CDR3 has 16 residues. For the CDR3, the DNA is TGTGCCAGCAGTCTCCGACGGACAGGGAAGTTGGAGACCCAGTACTTC. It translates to CASSLRRTGKLETQYF.

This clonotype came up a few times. The CDR3 sequence is CSAGGGSGKDQPQHF. In DNA form, the CDR3 reads TGCAGTGCTGGAGGGGGCTCGGGGAAGGATCAGCCCCAGCATTTT. The chain uses TRBV20-1 and TRBJ1-5, with 7 bases aligning to TRBD1. V gave up 5 bases and J gave up 5 bases; unmatched junction bases: 12. Germline V gene lookup returns CDR1 DFQATT and CDR2 SNEGSKA (reference sequence). This CDR3 is built from 15 residues.

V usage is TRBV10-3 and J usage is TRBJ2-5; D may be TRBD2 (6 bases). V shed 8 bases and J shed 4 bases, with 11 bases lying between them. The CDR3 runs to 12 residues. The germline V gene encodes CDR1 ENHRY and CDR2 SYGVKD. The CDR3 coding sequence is TGTGCCATCGGGCAGGGAGGAGAGACCCAGTACTTC. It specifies CAIGQGGETQYF.

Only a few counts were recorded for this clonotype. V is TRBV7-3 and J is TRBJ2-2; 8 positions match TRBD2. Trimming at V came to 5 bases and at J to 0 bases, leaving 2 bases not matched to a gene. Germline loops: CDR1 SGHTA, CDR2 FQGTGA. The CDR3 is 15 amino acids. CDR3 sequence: CASSAGGANTGELFF. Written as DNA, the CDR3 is TGTGCCAGCAGCGCCGGGGGGGCGAACACCGGGGAGCTGTTTTTT.

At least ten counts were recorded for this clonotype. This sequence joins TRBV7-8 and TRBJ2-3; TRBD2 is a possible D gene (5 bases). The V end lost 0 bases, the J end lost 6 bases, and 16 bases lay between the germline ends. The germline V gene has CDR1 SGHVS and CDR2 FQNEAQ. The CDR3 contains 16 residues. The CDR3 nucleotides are TGTGCCAGCAGCTTAGCTTTCGGATCGAGGGAGGATACGCAGTATTTT. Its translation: CASSLAFGSREDTQYF.

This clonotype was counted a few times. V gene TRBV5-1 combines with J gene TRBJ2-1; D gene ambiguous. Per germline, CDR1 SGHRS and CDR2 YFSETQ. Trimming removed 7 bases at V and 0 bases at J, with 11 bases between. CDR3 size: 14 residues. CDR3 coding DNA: TGCGCCAGCGGGCCTCAGAACTCCTACAATGAGCAGTTCTTC. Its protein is CASGPQNSYNEQFF.

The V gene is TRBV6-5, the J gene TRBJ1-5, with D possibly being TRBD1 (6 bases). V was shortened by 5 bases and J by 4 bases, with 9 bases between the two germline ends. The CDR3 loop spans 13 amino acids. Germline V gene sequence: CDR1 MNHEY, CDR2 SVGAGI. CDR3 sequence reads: CASSRDINQPQHF. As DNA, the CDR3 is TGTGCCAGCAGTCGGGACATTAATCAGCCCCAGCATTTT.

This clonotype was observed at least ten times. CDR3 sequence (DNA): TGTGCCAGCTCACCACCGGACAGGGAAAGCGAGCAGTACTTC. Protein: CASSPPDRESEQYF. J is TRBJ2-7 and V is TRBV18, with TRBD1 matching 8 bases. Germline loops: CDR1 KGHSH, CDR2 LQKENI. The CDR3 spans 14 residues. Unmatched junction bases numbered 4, after V lost 0 bases and J lost 6 bases.

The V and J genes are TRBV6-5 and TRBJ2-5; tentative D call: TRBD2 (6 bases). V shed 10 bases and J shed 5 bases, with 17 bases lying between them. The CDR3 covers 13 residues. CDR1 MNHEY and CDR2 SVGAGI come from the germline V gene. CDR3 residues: CATHYAGSETQYF. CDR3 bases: TGTGCCACCCATTATGCGGGGTCGGAGACCCAGTACTTC.

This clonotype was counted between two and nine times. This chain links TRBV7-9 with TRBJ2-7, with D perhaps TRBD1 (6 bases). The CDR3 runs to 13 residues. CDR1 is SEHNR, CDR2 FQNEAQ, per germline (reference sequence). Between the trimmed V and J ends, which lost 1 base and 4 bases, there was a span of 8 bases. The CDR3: CASSLGGQYEQYF. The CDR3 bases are TGTGCCAGCAGCTTAGGGGGGCAGTACGAGCAGTACTTC.